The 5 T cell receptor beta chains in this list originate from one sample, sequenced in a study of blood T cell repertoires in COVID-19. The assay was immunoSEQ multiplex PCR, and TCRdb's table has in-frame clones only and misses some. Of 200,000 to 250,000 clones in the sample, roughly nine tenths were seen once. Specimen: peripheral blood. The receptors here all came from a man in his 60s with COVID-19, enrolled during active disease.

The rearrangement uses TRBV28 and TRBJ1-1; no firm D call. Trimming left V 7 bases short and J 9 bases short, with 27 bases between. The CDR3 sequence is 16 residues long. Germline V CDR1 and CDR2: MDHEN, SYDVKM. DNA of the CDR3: TGTGCCAGCATTAGCTCCCGGCAGGAGGGTCGGGCCAAAGCTTTCTTT. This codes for CASISSRQEGRAKAFF.

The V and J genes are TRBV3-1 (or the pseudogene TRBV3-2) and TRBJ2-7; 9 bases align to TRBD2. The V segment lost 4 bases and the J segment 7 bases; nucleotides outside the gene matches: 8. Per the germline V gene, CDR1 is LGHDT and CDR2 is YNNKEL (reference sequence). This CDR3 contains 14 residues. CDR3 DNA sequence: TGTGCCAGCAGCCGGGCTAGCGGGACGGGTGAGCAGTACTTC. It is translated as CASSRASGTGEQYF.

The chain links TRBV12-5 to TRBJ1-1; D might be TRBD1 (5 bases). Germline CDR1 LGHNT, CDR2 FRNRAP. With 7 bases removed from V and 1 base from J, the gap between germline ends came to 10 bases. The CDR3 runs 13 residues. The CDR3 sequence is CASVKQGNTEAFF. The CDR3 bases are TGTGCTAGTGTGAAGCAGGGGAACACTGAAGCTTTCTTT.

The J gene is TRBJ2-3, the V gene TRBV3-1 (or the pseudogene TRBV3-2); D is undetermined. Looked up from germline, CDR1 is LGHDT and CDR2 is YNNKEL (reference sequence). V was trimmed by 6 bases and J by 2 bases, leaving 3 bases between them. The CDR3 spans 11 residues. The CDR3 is CASSYTDTQYF. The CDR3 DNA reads TGTGCCAGCAGTTACACAGATACGCAGTATTTT.

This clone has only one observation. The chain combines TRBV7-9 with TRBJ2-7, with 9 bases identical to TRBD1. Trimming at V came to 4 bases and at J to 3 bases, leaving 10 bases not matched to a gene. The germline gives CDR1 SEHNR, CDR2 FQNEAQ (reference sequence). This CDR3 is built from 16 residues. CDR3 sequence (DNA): TGTGCCAGCAGCTCACCTAGGACAGGGGTAGGCTACGAGCAGTACTTC. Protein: CASSSPRTGVGYEQYF.